The rows below give T cell receptor beta chains drawn from one sample of a study of regulatory and conventional T cells in RAG deficiency. The method was immunoSEQ multiplex PCR; TCRdb's version includes in-frame clones alone and lacks a portion of them. The sample has 30,000 to 40,000 clones, about 76% seen once. The same data also went into a second study, on regulatory T cells.

The sequenced sample consisted of CD4+ effector T cells sorted from blood. These receptors all stem from a human donor in good health. Both conserved end residues are part of each CDR3. D genes are given only for firm matches.

v_gene	len	j_gene	d_gene	CDR3aa
TRBV11-2	12	TRBJ1-1	-	CASSLDRTEAFF
TRBV15	17	TRBJ1-5	TRBD1	CATSRDGQGASNQPQHF
TRBV12-5	17	TRBJ1-2	-	CASGESWVVGQLRGYTF
TRBV5-1	14	TRBJ2-7	TRBD2	CASSPGTSGVEQYF
TRBV29-1	12	TRBJ1-4	-	CSGGGTAEKLFF
TRBV7-8	14	TRBJ1-5	-	CASTLGNRIQPQHF
TRBV5-4	13	TRBJ1-2	-	CASSGGRSYGYTF
TRBV30	13	TRBJ1-1	-	CAWTYGRNTEAFF
TRBV5-1	16	TRBJ2-1	TRBD2	CASSLVLAGGGNEQFF
TRBV9	13	TRBJ2-1	-	CASSVQDYNEQFF
TRBV7-2	14	TRBJ1-5	-	CASSLEGSNQPQHF
TRBV6-5	12	TRBJ2-5	TRBD1	CASSWDRETQYF
TRBV2	15	TRBJ2-1	TRBD2	CASSDLAGGINEQFF
TRBV30	14	TRBJ1-3	-	CAWLYQGTGNTIYF
TRBV4-2	17	TRBJ1-3	-	CASSQDGRALSGNTIYF
TRBV18	13	TRBJ1-2	TRBD1	CASLEGQGDGYTF
TRBV2	13	TRBJ1-5	-	CASSATGIGPQHF